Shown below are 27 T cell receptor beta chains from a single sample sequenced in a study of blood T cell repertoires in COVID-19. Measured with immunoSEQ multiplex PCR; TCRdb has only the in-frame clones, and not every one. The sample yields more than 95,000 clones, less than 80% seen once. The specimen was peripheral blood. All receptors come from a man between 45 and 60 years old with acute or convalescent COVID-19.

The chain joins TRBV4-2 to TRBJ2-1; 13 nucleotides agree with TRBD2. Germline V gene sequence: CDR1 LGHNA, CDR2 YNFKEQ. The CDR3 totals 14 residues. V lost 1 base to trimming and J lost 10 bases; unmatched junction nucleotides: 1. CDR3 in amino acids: CASSQGGLAGEQFF. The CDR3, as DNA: TGTGCCAGCAGCCAAGGGGGACTAGCGGGAGAGCAGTTCTTC.

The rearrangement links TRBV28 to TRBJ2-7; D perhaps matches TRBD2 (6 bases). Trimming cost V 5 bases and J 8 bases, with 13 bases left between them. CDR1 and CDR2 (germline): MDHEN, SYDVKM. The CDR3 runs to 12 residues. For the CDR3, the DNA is TGTGCCAGCAGTATCCGGGACTTCAAGCAGTACTTC. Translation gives CASSIRDFKQYF.

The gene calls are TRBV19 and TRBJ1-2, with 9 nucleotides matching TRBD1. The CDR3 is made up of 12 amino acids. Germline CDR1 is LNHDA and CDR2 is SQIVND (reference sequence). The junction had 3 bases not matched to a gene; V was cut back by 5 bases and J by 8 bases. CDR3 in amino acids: CASSGDRDGYTF. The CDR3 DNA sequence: TGTGCCAGTAGTGGGGACAGGGACGGCTACACCTTC.

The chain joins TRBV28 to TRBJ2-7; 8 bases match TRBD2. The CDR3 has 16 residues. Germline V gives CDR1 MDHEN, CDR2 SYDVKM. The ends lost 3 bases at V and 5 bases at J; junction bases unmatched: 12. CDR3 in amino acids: CASSFPPGLEEDEQYF. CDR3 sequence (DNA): TGTGCCAGCAGTTTTCCTCCGGGACTAGAGGAGGACGAGCAGTACTTC. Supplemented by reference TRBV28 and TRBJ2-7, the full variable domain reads DVKVTQSSRYLVKRTGEKVFLECVQDMDHENMFWYRQDPGLGLRLIYFSYDVKMKEKGDIPEGYSVSREKKERFSLILESASTNQTSMYLCASSFPPGLEEDEQYFGPGTRLTVT.

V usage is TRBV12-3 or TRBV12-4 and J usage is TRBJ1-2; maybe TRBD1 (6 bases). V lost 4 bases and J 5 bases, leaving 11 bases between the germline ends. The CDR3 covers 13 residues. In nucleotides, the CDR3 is TGTGCCAGCAGTTCACAGGGATCTTATGGCTACACCTTC. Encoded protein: CASSSQGSYGYTF.

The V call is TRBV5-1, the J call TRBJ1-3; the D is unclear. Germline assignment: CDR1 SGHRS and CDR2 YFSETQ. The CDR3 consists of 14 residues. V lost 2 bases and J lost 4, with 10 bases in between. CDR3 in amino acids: CASSLAGNGNTIYF. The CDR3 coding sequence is TGCGCCAGCAGCTTAGCAGGAAACGGAAACACCATATATTTT.

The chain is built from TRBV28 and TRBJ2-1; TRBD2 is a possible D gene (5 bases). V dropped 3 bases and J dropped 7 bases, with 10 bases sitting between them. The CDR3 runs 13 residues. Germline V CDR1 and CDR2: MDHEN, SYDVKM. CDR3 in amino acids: CASSFTEGNEQFF. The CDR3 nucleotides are TGTGCCAGCAGTTTTACAGAGGGAAATGAGCAGTTCTTC.

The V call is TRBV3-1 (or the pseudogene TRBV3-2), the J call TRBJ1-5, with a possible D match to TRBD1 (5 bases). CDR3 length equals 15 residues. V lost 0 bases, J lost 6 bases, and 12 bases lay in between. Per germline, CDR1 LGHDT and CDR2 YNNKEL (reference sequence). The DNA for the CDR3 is TGTGCCAGCAGCCAAGACCTAGGGGCGGCTCAGCCCCAGCATTTT. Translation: CASSQDLGAAQPQHF.

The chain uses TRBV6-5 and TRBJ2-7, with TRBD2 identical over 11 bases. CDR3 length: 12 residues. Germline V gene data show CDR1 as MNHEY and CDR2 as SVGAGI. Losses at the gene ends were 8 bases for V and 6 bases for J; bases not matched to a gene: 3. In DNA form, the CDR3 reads TGTGCCAGCCGGCTAGCGGGAGGCGAGCAGTACTTC. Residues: CASRLAGGEQYF.

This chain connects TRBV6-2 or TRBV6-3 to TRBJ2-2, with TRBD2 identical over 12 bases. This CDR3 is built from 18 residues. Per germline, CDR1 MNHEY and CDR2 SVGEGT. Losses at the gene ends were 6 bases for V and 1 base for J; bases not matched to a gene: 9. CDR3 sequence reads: CASSSRTSGNLNTGELFF. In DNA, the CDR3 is TGTGCCAGCAGCTCCCGGACTAGCGGGAATTTGAACACCGGGGAGCTGTTTTTT.

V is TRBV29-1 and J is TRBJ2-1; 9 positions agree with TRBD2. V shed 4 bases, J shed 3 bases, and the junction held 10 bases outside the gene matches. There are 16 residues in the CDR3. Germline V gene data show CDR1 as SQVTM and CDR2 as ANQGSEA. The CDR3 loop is CSVVVAGESFYNEQFF. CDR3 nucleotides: TGCAGCGTTGTGGTAGCGGGAGAGTCTTTCTACAATGAGCAGTTCTTC.

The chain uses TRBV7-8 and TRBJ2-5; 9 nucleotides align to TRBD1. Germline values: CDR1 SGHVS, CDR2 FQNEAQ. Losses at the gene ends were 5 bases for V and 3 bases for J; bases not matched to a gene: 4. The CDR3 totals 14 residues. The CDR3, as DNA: TGTGCCAGCAGCCCGTGGACAGGGGAAGAGACCCAGTACTTC. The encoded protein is CASSPWTGEETQYF.

The CDR3 DNA reads as TGCAGCGTTGACGGGAGTGGTGAGCAGTTCTTC. Residues: CSVDGSGEQFF. The rearrangement joins TRBV29-1 to TRBJ2-1; D is perhaps TRBD2 (6 bases). The CDR3 is 11 amino acids. Trimming cost V 3 bases and J 9 bases, with 9 bases left between them. CDR1 and CDR2 from the germline V gene are SQVTM and ANQGSEA.

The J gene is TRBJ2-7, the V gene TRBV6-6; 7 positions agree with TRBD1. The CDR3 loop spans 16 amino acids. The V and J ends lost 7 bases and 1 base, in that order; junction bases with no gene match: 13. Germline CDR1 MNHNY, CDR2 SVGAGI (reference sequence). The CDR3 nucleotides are TGTGCCAGCACCAACGGCCCTGGCAGGGGGTCCTACGAGCAGTACTTC. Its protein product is CASTNGPGRGSYEQYF.

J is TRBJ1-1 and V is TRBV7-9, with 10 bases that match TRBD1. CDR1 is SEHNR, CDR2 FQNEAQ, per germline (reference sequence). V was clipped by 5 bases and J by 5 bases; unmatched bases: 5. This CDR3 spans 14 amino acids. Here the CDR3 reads CASSDGQGGTEAFF. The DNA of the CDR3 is TGTGCCAGCAGCGACGGACAGGGGGGGACTGAAGCTTTCTTT.

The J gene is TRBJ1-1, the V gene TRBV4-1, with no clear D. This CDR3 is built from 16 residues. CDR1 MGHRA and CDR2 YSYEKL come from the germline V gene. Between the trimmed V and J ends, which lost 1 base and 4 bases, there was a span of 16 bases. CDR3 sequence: CASSQAGFSRGTEAFF. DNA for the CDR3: TGCGCCAGCAGCCAAGCGGGGTTCTCTCGGGGCACTGAAGCTTTCTTT.

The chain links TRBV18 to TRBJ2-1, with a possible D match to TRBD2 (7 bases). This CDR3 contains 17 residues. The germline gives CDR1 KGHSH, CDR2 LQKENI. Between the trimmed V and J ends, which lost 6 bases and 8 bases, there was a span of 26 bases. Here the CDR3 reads CASSPLFGERGGDEQFF. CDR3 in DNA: TGTGCCAGCTCCCCCCTTTTTGGAGAGAGGGGGGGAGATGAGCAGTTCTTC.

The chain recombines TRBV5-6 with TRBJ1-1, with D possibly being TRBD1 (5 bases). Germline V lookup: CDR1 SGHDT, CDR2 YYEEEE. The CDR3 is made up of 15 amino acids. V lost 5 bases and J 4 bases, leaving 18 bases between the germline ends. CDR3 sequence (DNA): TGTGCCAGCAGGAAGAAGAGTCCGGGGGGCACTGAAGCTTTCTTT. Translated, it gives CASRKKSPGGTEAFF.

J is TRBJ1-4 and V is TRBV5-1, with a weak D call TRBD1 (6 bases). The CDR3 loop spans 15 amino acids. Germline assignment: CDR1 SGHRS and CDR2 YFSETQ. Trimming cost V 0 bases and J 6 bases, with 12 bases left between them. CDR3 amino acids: CASSLEQGRDEKLFF. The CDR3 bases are TGCGCCAGCAGCTTGGAACAGGGCCGCGATGAAAAACTGTTTTTT.

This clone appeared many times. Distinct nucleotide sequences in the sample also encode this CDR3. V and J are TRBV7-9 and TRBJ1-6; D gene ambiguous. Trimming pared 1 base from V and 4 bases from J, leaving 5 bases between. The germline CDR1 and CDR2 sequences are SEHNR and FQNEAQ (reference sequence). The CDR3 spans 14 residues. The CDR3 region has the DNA TGTGCCAGCAGCTTAGAACAGTATAATTCACCCCTCCACTTT. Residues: CASSLEQYNSPLHF.

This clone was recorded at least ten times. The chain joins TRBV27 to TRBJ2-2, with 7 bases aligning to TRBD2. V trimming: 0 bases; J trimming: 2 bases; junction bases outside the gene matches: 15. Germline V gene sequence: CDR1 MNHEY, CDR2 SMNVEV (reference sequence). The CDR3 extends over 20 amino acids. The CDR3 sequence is CASSLSTLIQRGDNTGELFF. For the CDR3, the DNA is TGTGCCAGCAGTTTATCCACTCTGATACAGCGGGGAGATAACACCGGGGAGCTGTTTTTT.

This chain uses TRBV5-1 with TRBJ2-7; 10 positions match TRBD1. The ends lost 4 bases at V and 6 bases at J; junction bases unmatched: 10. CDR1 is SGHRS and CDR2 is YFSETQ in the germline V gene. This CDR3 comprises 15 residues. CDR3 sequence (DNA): TGCGCCAGCAGCCCAACAGGGACAGGGGCTGGCGAGCAGTACTTC. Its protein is CASSPTGTGAGEQYF. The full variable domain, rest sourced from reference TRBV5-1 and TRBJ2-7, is KAGVTQTPRYLIKTRGQQVTLSCSPISGHRSVSWYQQTPGQGLQFLFEYFSETQRNKGNFPGRFSGRQFSNSRSEMNVSTLELGDSALYLCASSPTGTGAGEQYFGPGTRLTVT.

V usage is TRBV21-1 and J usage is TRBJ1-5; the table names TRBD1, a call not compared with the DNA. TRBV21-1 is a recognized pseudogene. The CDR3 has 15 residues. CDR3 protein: CASRSRGVGNQPQHF. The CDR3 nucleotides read TGTGCCAGCAGGTCTAGGGGTGTGGGCAATCAGCCCCAGCATTTT.

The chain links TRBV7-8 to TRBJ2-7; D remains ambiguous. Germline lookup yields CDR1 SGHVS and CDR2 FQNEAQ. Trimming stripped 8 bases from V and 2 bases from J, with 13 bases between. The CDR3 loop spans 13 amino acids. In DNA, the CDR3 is TGTGCCAGCGGCAGGTCAACTCCCTACGAGCAGTACTTC. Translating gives CASGRSTPYEQYF.

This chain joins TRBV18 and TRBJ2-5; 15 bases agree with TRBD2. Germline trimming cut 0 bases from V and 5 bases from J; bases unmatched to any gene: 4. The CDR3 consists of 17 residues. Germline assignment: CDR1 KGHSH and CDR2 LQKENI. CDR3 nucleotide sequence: TGTGCCAGCTCACCACCGGGACTAGCGGGAGGTTTGGAGACCCAGTACTTC. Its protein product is CASSPPGLAGGLETQYF.

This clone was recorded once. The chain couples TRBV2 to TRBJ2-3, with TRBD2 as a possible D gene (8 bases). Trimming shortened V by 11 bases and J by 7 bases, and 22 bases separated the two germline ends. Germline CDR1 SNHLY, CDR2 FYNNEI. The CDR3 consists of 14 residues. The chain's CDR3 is CAGSAGGGGNTQYF. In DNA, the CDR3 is TGTGCCGGTAGCGCGGGGGGAGGGGGCAATACGCAGTATTTT.

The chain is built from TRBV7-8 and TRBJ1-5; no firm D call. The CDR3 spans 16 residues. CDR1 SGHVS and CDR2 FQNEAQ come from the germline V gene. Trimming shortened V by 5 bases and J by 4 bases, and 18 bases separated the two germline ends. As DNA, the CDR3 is TGTGCCAGCAGCAGCTCCCGGAGGCAGGTTAATCAGCCCCAGCATTTT. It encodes CASSSSRRQVNQPQHF.